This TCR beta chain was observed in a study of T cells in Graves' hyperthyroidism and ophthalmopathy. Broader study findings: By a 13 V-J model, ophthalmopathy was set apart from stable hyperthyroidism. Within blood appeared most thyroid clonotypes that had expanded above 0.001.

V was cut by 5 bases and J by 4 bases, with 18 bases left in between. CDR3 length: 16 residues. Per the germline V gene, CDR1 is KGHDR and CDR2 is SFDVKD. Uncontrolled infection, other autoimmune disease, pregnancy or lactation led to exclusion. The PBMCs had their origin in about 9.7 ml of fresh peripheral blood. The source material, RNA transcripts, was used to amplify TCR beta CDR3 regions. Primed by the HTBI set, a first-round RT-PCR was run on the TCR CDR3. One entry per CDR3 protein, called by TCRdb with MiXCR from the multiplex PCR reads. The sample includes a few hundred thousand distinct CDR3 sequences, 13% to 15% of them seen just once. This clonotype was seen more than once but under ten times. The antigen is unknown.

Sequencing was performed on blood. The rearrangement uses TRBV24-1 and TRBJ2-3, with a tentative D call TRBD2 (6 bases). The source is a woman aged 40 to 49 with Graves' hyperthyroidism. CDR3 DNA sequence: TGTGCCACCAGTGCGAGGGGAGGTTTATGGTCAGATACGCAGTATTTT. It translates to CATSARGGLWSDTQYF.